This T cell receptor beta chain was retrieved from a study of T cell responses to AZD1222 COVID-19 vaccine. Study conclusions and caveats: Spike-specific TCR depth and breadth grew after two AZD1222 doses. White British people made up most donors, females outnumbered males, and clonal diversity was possibly underestimated.

Generated by immunoSEQ multiplex PCR, the TCRdb table keeps only in-frame clones and is missing some. The sample holds some 150,000 clones, approximately 90% seen once. Per the germline V gene, CDR1 is LGHDT and CDR2 is YNNKEL (reference sequence). The CDR3 runs to 13 residues. The V end lost 3 bases, the J end lost 1 base, and 6 bases lay between the germline ends. As concerns this clone: Its target is unknown.

The chain links TRBV3-1 (or the pseudogene TRBV3-2) to TRBJ1-1, with D possibly TRBD1 on 6 matching bases. This receptor was taken from an adult who received the AZD1222 COVID-19 vaccine. Sequenced material: peripheral blood, taken 28 days after the second AZD1222 dose. The CDR3 coding sequence is TGTGCCAGCAGCCAGGGACAGAACACTGAAGCTTTCTTT. Translating it yields CASSQGQNTEAFF.